This TCR beta chain was obtained from a study of a mutant IDH1 vaccine in newly diagnosed glioma. The overall study: All eight of the vaccinations patients received fell in weeks 1, 3, 5, 7, 11, 15, 19 and 23. Either 4-6 weeks after radiotherapy alone or alongside temozolomide, vaccination was begun. The earlier regimen, radiotherapy, temozolomide, or both, was most often both. The study, taken as a whole, reports: Variations in leading peripheral T cell clonotypes appeared to have no connection with pseudoprogression.

Time point of the sample: week 5, during vaccination. Every single dose of the vaccine, 300 ug of mutant IDH1 20-mer peptide, came with topical imiquimod. The CDR3 has 13 amino acids. Germline V lookup: CDR1 SGHTA, CDR2 FQGNSA. Trimming cost V 3 bases and J 8 bases, with 11 bases left between them. Some clones are missing from TCRdb's copy, which holds only in-frame ones; the method was immunoSEQ multiplex PCR. The table records around 34,000 clones, roughly three fifths of them present only once. On this clone itself: As yet, its antigen is unknown.

Source: PBMCs, taken from a glioma patient whose treatment included an IDH1 peptide vaccine. The sequence was collected from a young woman with glioma. This rearrangement joins TRBV7-2 to TRBJ2-1; D call uncertain. In DNA, the CDR3 is TGTGCCAGCAGCTTCGGGCTAGGCTATGAGCAGTTCTTC. Amino acid sequence: CASSFGLGYEQFF.